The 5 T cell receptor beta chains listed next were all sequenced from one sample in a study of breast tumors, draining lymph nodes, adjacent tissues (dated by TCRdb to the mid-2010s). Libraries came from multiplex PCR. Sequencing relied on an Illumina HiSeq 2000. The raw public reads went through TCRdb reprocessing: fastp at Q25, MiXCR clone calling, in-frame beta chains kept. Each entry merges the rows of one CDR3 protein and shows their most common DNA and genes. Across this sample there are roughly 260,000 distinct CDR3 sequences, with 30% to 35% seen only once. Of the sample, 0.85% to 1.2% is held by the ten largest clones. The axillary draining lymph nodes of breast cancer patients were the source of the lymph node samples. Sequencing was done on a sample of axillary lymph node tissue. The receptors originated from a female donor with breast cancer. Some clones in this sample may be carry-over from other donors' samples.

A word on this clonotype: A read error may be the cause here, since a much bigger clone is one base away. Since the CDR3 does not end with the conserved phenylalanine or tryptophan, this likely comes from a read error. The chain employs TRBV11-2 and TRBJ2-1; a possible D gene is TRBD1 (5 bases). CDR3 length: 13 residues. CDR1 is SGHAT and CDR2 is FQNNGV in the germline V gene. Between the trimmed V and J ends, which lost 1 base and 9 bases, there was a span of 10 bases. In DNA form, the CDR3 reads TGTGCCAGCAGCTTAGGGACAAGTGGTGAGCAGTTCTGC. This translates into CASSLGTSGEQFC.

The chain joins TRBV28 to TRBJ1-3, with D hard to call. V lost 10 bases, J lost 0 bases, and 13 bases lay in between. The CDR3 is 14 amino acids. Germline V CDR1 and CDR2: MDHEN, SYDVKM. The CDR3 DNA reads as TGTGCCACTATGCCCGGAAACTCTGGAAACACCATATATTTT. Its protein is CATMPGNSGNTIYF. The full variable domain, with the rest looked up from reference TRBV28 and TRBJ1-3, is DVKVTQSSRYLVKRTGEKVFLECVQDMDHENMFWYRQDPGLGLRLIYFSYDVKMKEKGDIPEGYSVSREKKERFSLILESASTNQTSMYLCATMPGNSGNTIYFGEGSWLTVV.

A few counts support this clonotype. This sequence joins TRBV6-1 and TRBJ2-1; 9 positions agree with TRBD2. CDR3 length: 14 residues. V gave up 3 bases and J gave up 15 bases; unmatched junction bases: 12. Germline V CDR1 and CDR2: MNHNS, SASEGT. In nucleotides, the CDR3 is TGTGCCAGCAGTGACCCACTAGCGGGCGCTTCGCGGTTCTTC. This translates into CASSDPLAGASRFF.

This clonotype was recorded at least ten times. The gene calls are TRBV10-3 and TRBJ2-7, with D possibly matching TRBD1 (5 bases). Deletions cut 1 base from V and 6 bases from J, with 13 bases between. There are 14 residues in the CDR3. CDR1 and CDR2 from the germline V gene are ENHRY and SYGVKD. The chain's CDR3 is CAISEFQGKSEQYF. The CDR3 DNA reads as TGTGCCATCAGTGAGTTTCAGGGAAAGAGCGAGCAGTACTTC.

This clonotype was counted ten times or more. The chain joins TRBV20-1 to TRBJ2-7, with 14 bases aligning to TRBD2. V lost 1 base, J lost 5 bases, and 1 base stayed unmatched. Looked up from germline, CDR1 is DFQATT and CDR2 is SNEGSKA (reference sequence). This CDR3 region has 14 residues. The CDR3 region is CSARGGLAGDEQYF. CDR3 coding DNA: TGCAGTGCTAGAGGGGGACTAGCGGGAGACGAGCAGTACTTC.